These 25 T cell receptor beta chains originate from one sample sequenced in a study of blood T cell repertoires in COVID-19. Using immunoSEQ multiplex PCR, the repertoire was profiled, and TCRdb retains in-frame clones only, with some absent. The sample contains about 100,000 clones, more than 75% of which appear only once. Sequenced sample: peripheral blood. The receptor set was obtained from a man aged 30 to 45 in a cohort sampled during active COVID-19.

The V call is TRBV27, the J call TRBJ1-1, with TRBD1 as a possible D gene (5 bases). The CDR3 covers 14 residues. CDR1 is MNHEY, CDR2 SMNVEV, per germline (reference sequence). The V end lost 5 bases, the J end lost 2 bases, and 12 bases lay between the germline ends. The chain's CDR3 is CASSPVTANTEAFF. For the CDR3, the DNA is TGTGCCAGCAGTCCGGTGACAGCTAACACTGAAGCTTTCTTT.

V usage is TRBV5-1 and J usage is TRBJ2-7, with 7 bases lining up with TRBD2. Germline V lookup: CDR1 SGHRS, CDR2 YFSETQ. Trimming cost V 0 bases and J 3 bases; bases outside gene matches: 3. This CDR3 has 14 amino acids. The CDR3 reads CASSLVGGGYEQYF. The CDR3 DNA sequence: TGCGCCAGCAGCTTGGTGGGCGGGGGCTACGAGCAGTACTTC.

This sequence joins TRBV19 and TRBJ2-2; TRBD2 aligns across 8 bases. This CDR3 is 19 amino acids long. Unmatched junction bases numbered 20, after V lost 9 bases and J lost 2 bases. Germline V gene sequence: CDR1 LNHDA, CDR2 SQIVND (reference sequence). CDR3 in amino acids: CASSPVRGGRPFNTGELFF. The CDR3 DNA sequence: TGTGCCAGCTCCCCCGTTCGCGGGGGGAGACCCTTTAACACCGGGGAGCTGTTTTTT.

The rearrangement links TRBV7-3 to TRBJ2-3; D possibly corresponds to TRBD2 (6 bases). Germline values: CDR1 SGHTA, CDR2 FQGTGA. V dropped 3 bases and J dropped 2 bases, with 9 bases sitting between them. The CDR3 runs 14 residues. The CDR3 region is CASSLSGLTDTQYF. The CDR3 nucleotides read TGTGCCAGCAGCTTGAGCGGGCTCACAGATACGCAGTATTTT.

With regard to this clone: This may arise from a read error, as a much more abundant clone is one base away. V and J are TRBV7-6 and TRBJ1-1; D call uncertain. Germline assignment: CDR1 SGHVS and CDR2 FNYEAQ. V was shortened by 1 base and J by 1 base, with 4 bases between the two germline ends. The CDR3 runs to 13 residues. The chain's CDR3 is CASSLEQNTEAFF. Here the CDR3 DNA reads TGTGCCAGCAGCTTAGAACAGAACACTGAAGCTTTCTTT.

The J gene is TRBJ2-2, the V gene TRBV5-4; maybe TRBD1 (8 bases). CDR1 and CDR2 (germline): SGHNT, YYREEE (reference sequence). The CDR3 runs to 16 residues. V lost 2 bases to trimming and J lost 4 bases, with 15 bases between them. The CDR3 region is CASSFRQGRGTGELFF. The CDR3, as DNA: TGTGCCAGCAGCTTTAGACAGGGGAGGGGCACCGGGGAGCTGTTTTTT. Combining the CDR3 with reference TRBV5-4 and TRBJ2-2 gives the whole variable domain ETGVTQSPTHLIKTRGQQVTLRCSSQSGHNTVSWYQQALGQGPQFIFQYYREEENGRGNFPPRFSGLQFPNYSSELNVNALELDDSALYLCASSFRQGRGTGELFFGEGSRLTVL.

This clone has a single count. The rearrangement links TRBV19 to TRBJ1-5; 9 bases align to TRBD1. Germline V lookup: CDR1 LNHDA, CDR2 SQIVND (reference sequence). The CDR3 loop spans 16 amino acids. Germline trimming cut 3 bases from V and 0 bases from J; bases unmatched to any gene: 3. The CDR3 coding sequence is TGTGCCAGTAGTATGGGGACAGGGTATAGCAATCAGCCCCAGCATTTT. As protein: CASSMGTGYSNQPQHF.

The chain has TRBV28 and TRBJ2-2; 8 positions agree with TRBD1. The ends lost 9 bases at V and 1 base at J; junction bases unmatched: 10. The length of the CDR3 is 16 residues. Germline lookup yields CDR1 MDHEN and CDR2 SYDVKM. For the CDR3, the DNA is TGTGCCAGTTCGAACAGGGGGGCATTGAACACCGGGGAGCTGTTTTTT. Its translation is CASSNRGALNTGELFF.

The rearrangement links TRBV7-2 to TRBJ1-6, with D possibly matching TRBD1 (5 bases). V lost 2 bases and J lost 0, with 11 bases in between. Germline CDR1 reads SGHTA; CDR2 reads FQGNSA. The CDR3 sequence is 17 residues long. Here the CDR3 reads CASSLYGGSSYNSPLHF. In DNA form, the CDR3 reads TGTGCCAGCAGCTTATATGGGGGGAGCTCCTATAATTCACCCCTCCACTTT.

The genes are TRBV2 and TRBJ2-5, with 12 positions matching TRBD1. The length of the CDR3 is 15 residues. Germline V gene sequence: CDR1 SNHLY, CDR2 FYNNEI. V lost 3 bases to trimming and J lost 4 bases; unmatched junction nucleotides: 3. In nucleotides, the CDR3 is TGTGCCAGCAGTGACGGGACAGGGGGCATAGAGACCCAGTACTTC. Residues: CASSDGTGGIETQYF.

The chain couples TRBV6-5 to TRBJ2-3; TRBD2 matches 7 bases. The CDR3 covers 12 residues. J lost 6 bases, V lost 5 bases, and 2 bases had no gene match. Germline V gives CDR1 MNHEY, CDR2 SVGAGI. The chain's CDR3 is CASSRRGDTQYF. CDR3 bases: TGTGCCAGCAGTAGGCGGGGGGATACGCAGTATTTT.

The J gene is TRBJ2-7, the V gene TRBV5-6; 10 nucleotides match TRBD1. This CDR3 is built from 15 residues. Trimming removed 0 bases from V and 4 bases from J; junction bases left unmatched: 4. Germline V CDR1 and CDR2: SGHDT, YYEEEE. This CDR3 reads CASSLEGTGDYEQYF. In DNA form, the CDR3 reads TGTGCCAGCAGCTTGGAAGGGACAGGGGATTACGAGCAGTACTTC.

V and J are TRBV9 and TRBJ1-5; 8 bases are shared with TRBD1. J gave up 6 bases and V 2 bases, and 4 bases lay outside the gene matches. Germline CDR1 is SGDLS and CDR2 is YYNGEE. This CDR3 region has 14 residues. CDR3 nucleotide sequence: TGTGCCAGCAGCGTCCAGGGGGCGGGTCAGCCCCAGCATTTT. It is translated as CASSVQGAGQPQHF.

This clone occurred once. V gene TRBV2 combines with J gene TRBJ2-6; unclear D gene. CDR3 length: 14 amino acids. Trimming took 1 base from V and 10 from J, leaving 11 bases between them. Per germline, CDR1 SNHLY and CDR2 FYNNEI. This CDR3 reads CASSEDAGSNVLTF. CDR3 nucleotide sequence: TGTGCCAGCAGTGAAGATGCAGGTTCGAACGTCCTGACTTTC.

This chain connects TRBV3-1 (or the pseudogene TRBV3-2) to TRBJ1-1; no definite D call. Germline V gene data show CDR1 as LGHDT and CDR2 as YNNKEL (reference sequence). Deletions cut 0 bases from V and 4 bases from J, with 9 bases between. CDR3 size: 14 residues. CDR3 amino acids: CASSQDQDVTEAFF. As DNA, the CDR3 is TGTGCCAGCAGCCAAGATCAGGATGTCACTGAAGCTTTCTTT.

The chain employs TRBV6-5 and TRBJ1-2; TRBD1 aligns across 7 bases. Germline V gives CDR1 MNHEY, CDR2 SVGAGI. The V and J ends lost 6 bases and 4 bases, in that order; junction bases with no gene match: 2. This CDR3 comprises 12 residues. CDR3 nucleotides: TGTGCCAGCAGGAGGGGGCTCTATGGCTACACCTTC. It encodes CASRRGLYGYTF.

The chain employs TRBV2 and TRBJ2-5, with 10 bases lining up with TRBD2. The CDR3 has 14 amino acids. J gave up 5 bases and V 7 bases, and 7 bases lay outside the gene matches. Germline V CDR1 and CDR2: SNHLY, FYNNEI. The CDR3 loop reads CASNIAGGLETQYF. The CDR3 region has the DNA TGTGCCAGCAATATAGCGGGGGGCTTGGAGACCCAGTACTTC.

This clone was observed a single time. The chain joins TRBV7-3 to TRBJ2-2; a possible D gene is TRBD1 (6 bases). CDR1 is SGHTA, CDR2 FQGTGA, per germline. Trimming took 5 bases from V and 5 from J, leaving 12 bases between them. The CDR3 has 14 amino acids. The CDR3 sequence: CASSPRGYTGELFF. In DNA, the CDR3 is TGTGCCAGCAGCCCTAGGGGGTATACCGGGGAGCTGTTTTTT. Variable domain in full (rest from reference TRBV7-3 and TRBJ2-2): GAGVSQTPSNKVTEKGKYVELRCDPISGHTALYWYRQSLGQGPEFLIYFQGTGAADDSGLPNDRFFAVRPEGSVSTLKIQRTERGDSAVYLCASSPRGYTGELFFGEGSRLTVL.

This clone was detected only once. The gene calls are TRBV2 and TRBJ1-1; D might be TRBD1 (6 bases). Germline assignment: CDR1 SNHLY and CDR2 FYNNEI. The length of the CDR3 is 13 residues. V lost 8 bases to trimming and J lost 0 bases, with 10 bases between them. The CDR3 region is CASGQGMNTEAFF. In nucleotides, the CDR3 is TGTGCCAGCGGGCAGGGGATGAACACTGAAGCTTTCTTT.

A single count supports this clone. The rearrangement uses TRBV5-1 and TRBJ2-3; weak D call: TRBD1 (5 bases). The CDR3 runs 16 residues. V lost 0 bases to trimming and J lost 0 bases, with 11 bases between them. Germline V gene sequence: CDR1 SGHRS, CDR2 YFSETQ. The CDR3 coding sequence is TGCGCCAGCAGCTTGGAGACAGCTTCTAGCACAGATACGCAGTATTTT. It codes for CASSLETASSTDTQYF.

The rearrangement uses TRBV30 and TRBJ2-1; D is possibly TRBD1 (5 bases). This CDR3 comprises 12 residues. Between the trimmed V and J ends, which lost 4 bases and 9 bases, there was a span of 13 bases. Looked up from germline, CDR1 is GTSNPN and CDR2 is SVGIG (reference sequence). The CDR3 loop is CAWMPDQGEQFF. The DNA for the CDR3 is TGTGCCTGGATGCCGGACCAGGGTGAGCAGTTCTTC.

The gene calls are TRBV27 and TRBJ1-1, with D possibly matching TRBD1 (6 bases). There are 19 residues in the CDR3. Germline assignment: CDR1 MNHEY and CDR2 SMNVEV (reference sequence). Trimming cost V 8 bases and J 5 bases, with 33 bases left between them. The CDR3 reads CASGSSRPGVRVSGTEAFF. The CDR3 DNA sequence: TGTGCCAGCGGATCCTCACGACCAGGGGTGAGGGTTTCGGGGACTGAAGCTTTCTTT.

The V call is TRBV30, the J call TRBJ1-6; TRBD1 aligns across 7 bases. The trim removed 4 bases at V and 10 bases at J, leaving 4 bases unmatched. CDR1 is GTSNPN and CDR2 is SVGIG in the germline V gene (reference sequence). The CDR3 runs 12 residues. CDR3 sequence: CAWMTGSSPLHF. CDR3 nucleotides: TGTGCCTGGATGACAGGGAGCTCACCCCTCCACTTT.

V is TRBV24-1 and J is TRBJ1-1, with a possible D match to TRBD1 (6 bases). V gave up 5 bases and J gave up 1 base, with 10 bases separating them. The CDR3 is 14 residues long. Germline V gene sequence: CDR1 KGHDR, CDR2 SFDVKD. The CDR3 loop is CATSGGQPNTEAFF. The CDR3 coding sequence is TGTGCCACCAGTGGTGGACAGCCGAACACTGAAGCTTTCTTT.

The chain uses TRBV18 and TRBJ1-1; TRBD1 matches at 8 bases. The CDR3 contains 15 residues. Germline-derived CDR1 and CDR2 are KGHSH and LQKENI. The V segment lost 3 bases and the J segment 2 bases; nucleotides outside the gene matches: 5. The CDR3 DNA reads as TGTGCCAGCTCACCTTCCGGGACAGGAAACACTGAAGCTTTCTTT. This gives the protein CASSPSGTGNTEAFF.